These T cell receptor beta chains were read from a single sample in a study of blood T cell repertoires in COVID-19. The data were produced by immunoSEQ multiplex PCR, yet TCRdb's version contains in-frame clones alone and is incomplete. The sample shows about 180,000 clones, about four fifths of them seen only once. The sample taken for sequencing was PBMCs or T cells enriched from blood (not recorded which). The source of these receptors is a man aged 55-75 years who had recovered from COVID-19. Each CDR3 is given with its conserved first and last residue. A row's size may be missing; if present it is once, few, many or a size class.

V gene	J gene	clone size	CDR3 protein
TRBV7-2	TRBJ2-2	.	CASSSTGTGGGAGELFF
TRBV18	TRBJ1-5	.	CASSPQSNQPQHF
TRBV18	TRBJ2-2	.	CASSPPQGLNTGELFF
TRBV19	TRBJ1-3	many	CASSTASGGGNTIYF
TRBV7-2	TRBJ1-5	.	CASSLDSQPQHF
TRBV30	TRBJ1-6	many	CAWRSDRGLSPLHF
TRBV12-3/TRBV12-4	TRBJ2-1	.	CASNSGTYNEQFF
TRBV5-6	TRBJ2-1	.	CASSVYRGYNEQFF
TRBV6-5	TRBJ1-1	.	CASSSRTGWTEAFF
TRBV9	TRBJ2-2	.	CASSLGPGQGVIGELFF
TRBV28	TRBJ2-1	.	CASSREGYVNEQFF
TRBV7-9	TRBJ2-1	.	CASSLVWTDPSPNNEQFF
TRBV28	TRBJ2-2	.	CASSFLPGRQGAFTGELFF
TRBV6-5	TRBJ2-5	.	CASSYSTIQETQYF
TRBV19	TRBJ2-2	.	CASISGDRGNTGELFF
TRBV24-1	TRBJ2-1	.	CATSDRGQGGNEQFF
TRBV5-6	TRBJ2-7	.	CASSPTKAFTYEQYF
TRBV7-3	TRBJ2-3	once	CASSFISGAGTDTQYF
TRBV28	TRBJ1-2	.	CASSLAAGGSVYGYTF
TRBV7-9	TRBJ2-7	.	CASSPGQDPYEQYF
TRBV30	TRBJ2-7	.	CAWKDRHSYEQYF
TRBV24-1	TRBJ2-2	.	CATSDPRIAPGLADTGELFF
TRBV5-1	TRBJ2-5	.	CASSLNEAVSQYF
TRBV6-2/TRBV6-3	TRBJ2-1	.	CASSYPRVAGYNEQFF
TRBV19	TRBJ2-2	.	CASMGLRDWELFF
TRBV7-9	TRBJ2-1	few	CASSLEGGRALEQFF
TRBV6-2/TRBV6-3	TRBJ2-6	.	CASSKGQGRSGANVLTF
TRBV28	TRBJ2-5	.	CASSSRTGGWETQYF